A selection of T cell receptor beta chains follows, all from one sample in a study of shared clonotypes between healthy human individuals. TCRdb's copy holds only in-frame clones and misses some; the assay was immunoSEQ multiplex PCR. Among roughly 2 million clones, 85% to 95% were seen once, and the ten largest hold roughly 1%. The specimen was naive CD8+ T cells sorted from blood. The receptors here all came from a man aged 18 to 30 in good health. Each CDR3 is given with its conserved first and last residue. D genes are given only for firm matches. For some rows the clone size is stated as once, few or many, or as a class when expanded; others skip it.

>NA|NA|TRBV28|TRBJ2-1
CASSLTGASHNEQFF
TGTGCCAGCAGTTTAACGGGGGCGAGCCACAATGAGCAGTTCTTC
>NA|TRBD2|TRBV6-6|TRBJ2-3
CASSTTSGPYTDTQYF
TGTGCCAGCAGTACCACTAGCGGGCCGTACACAGATACGCAGTATTTT
>NA|NA|TRBV9|TRBJ1-1
CASSVGQGTLNTEAFF
TGTGCCAGCAGCGTAGGGCAGGGGACCTTGAACACTGAAGCTTTCTTT
>NA|TRBD1|TRBV5-6|TRBJ1-4
CASSFGQGIEKLFF
TGTGCCAGCAGCTTCGGACAGGGTATTGAAAAACTGTTTTTT
>NA|NA|TRBV9|TRBJ2-5
CASSVGGQANKETQYF
TGTGCCAGCAGCGTAGGCGGGCAGGCCAACAAAGAGACCCAGTACTTC
>NA|NA|TRBV6-4|TRBJ2-4
CASSGRVTWGNIQYF
TGTGCCAGCAGTGGGAGGGTTACCTGGGGGAACATTCAGTACTTC
>NA|NA|TRBV6-5|TRBJ1-2
CASSYGGGGYTF
TGTGCCAGCAGTTACGGCGGGGGAGGCTACACCTTC
>NA|TRBD2|TRBV5-6|TRBJ2-3
CASSPIGTSGVADTQYF
TGTGCCAGCAGCCCCATCGGGACTAGCGGGGTAGCAGATACGCAGTATTTT
>NA|TRBD2|TRBV5-6|TRBJ2-5
CASSLQREDPETQYF
TGTGCCAGCAGCTTGCAGCGGGAAGATCCAGAGACCCAGTACTTC
>NA|TRBD1|TRBV5-6|TRBJ1-1
CASSRTRDRGLNTEAFF
TGTGCCAGCAGCCGGACCCGGGACAGGGGATTGAACACTGAAGCTTTCTTT
>NA|NA|TRBV29-1|TRBJ2-1
CSVEDLGLVYNEQFF
TGCAGCGTTGAAGATCTCGGGCTAGTTTACAATGAGCAGTTCTTC
>NA|NA|TRBV29-1|TRBJ2-2
CSGATDTGELFF
TGCAGCGGGGCGACCGACACCGGGGAGCTGTTTTTT
>NA|NA|TRBV11-2|TRBJ2-7
CASSRNEGVQNEQYF
TGTGCCAGCAGCCGCAACGAGGGGGTCCAGAACGAGCAGTACTTC
>once|TRBD2|TRBV6-5|TRBJ2-1
CSTTELAGRNEQFF
TGTTCAACTACGGAGCTAGCGGGGCGCAATGAGCAGTTCTTC
>NA|NA|TRBV25-1|TRBJ2-1
CASTAASSYNEQFF
TGTGCCAGCACGGCAGCGAGCTCCTACAATGAGCAGTTCTTC
>NA|TRBD1|TRBV10-2|TRBJ1-2
CASSDRGNSGYTF
TGCGCCAGCAGTGACAGGGGGAACTCTGGCTACACCTTC
>NA|TRBD1|TRBV27|TRBJ2-1
CASSPDRGPSSYNEQFF
TGTGCCAGCAGTCCAGACAGGGGCCCCAGCTCCTACAATGAGCAGTTCTTC
>NA|TRBD1|TRBV28|TRBJ2-2
CASSSPGTGLSGELFF
TGTGCCAGCAGTTCACCCGGGACAGGTCTGTCCGGGGAGCTGTTTTTT
>NA|TRBD1|TRBV6-5|TRBJ1-6
CASSYTDTGGYSPLHF
TGTGCCAGCAGTTACACCGACACAGGGGGCTACTCACCCCTCCACTTT
>NA|NA|TRBV27|TRBJ2-7
CASSPTGLYEQYF
TGTGCCAGCAGCCCGACAGGTTTGTACGAGCAGTACTTC
>NA|TRBD1|TRBV28|TRBJ1-1
CASSWGGQGSWDTEAFF
TGTGCCAGCAGTTGGGGCGGACAGGGGTCCTGGGACACTGAAGCTTTCTTT
>NA|NA|TRBV4-1|TRBJ1-5
CASSQEWGTQPQHF
TGCGCCAGCAGCCAAGAATGGGGGACTCAGCCCCAGCATTTT
>NA|NA|TRBV28|TRBJ2-5
CASSYPTETQETQYF
TGTGCCAGCAGCTACCCGACGGAAACACAAGAGACCCAGTACTTC
>NA|TRBD1|TRBV7-3|TRBJ2-7
CASSQGQGLPYEQYF
TGTGCCAGCAGCCAGGGACAGGGGTTACCCTACGAGCAGTACTTC
>NA|NA|TRBV6-5|TRBJ2-6
CASSYEGSGANVLTF
TGTGCCAGCAGTTACGAGGGATCTGGGGCCAACGTCCTGACTTTC
>NA|TRBD2|TRBV6-4|TRBJ2-7
CASSADLAGGKHEQYF
TGTGCCAGCAGTGCCGACTTAGCGGGAGGGAAGCACGAGCAGTACTTC